The rows below give T cell receptor beta chains drawn from one sample of a study of graft-versus-host responses after intestinal transplantation. Using immunoSEQ multiplex PCR, the repertoire was profiled, and TCRdb retains in-frame clones only, with some absent. The sample lists tens of thousands of clones, about 92% occurring once. The specimen comprised PBMCs, sampled 262 days after intestinal transplant. These receptors were taken from a human patient who received an intestinal transplant, so some T cells may come from the graft donor. CDR3s include the opening cysteine and the closing phenylalanine or tryptophan. The D gene is left open where the match is weak. Size tells how often a clone was seen (once, few, many) or the class of an expanded clone, and some rows leave it out.

clone_size d_call j_call v_call cdr3_aa cdr3_nt
. TRBD1 TRBJ2-5 TRBV2 CASSEALSDRAYWCYF TGTGCCAGCAGTGAAGCGCTCTCGGACAGGGCCTACTGGTGTTACTTC
. . TRBJ2-7 TRBV4-1 CASSQALGGDSVIYEQYF TGCGCCAGCAGCCAAGCCCTAGGAGGGGACAGTGTTATCTACGAGCAGTACTTC
. . TRBJ1-3 TRBV23-1 CASSQSDSNTIYF TGCGCCAGCAGTCAATCCGACAGTAACACCATATATTTT
. . TRBJ1-1 TRBV9 CASSVGGTEAFF TGTGCCAGCAGCGTGGGGGGGACTGAAGCTTTCTTT
. . TRBJ1-2 TRBV28 CASSFPGRLPRDGYGYTF TGTGCCAGCAGTTTTCCGGGACGGCTCCCGAGAGATGGCTATGGCTACACCTTC
. . TRBJ2-1 TRBV7-3 CASSLGGPLNNEQFF TGTGCCAGCAGCTTAGGGGGGCCCTTGAACAATGAGCAGTTCTTC
. . TRBJ1-2 TRBV9 CASSVGGGDYGYTF TGTGCCAGCAGCGTAGGAGGGGGAGATTATGGCTACACCTTC
. TRBD2 TRBJ2-1 TRBV4-1 CASSQGLAGNGEQFF TGCGCCAGCAGCCAGGGACTAGCGGGAAATGGTGAGCAGTTCTTC
. TRBD1 TRBJ2-7 TRBV27 CASSFVGWDRDSYEQYF TGTGCCAGCAGTTTTGTTGGTTGGGACAGGGACTCTTACGAGCAGTACTTC
. . TRBJ2-1 TRBV5-6 CASSTGPAPYNEQFF TGTGCCAGCAGCACGGGACCTGCCCCCTACAATGAGCAGTTCTTC
. . TRBJ2-2 TRBV6-5 CASSYNRATTGELFF TGTGCCAGCAGTTATAACAGGGCTACCACCGGGGAGCTGTTTTTT
. TRBD2 TRBJ2-1 TRBV15 CATSRGLAGGNEQFF TGTGCCACCAGCAGAGGACTAGCGGGAGGCAATGAGCAGTTCTTC
. . TRBJ2-1 TRBV6-1 CASSEGRGSYNEQFF TGTGCCAGCAGTGAGGGCAGGGGTTCCTACAATGAGCAGTTCTTC
. TRBD2 TRBJ2-3 TRBV4-1 CASSRYSGSPITDTQYF TGCGCCAGCAGCCGATATAGCGGGAGCCCCATCACAGATACGCAGTATTTT
. . TRBJ1-6 TRBV5-1 CASRQDLNSPLHF TGCGCCAGCAGACAGGACCTTAATTCACCCCTCCACTTT
. . TRBJ2-5 TRBV2 CACTPFRTETQYF TGTGCCTGCACCCCCTTCAGGACAGAGACCCAGTACTTC
. . TRBJ2-7 TRBV29-1 CSVGPSYEQYF TGCAGCGTTGGTCCTAGCTACGAGCAGTACTTC
. . TRBJ2-2 TRBV5-1 CASSLEPGANTGELFF TGCGCCAGCAGCTTGGAGCCGGGAGCGAACACCGGGGAGCTGTTTTTT
few . TRBJ2-2 TRBV6-5 CASKTTSLNTGELFF TGTGCCAGCAAAACAACTTCCCTGAACACCGGGGAGCTGTTTTTT
. . TRBJ2-3 TRBV6-5 CASSPGTFTDTQYF TGTGCCAGCAGTCCCGGGACTTTCACAGATACGCAGTATTTT
. . TRBJ2-1 TRBV6-6 CASSYRRDGKPEQFF TGTGCCAGCAGTTACCGGCGAGACGGCAAGCCCGAGCAGTTCTTC
once . TRBJ2-7 TRBV29-1 CSVELGPGPGDEQYF TGCAGCGTTGAACTGGGGCCGGGGCCTGGGGACGAGCAGTACTTC
. TRBD1 TRBJ1-2 TRBV27 CASSSSGTGVSNYGYTF TGTGCCAGCAGTTCCTCCGGGACAGGGGTTTCTAACTATGGCTACACCTTC
once . TRBJ2-3 TRBV9 CASSDFPQISSTDTQYF TGTGCCAGCAGCGACTTTCCCCAGATATCTAGCACAGATACGCAGTATTTT
. TRBD1 TRBJ1-4 TRBV5-5 CASSLVSGGEKLFF TGTGCCAGCAGCTTGGTGTCAGGGGGTGAAAAACTGTTTTTT
. . TRBJ2-7 TRBV5-6 CASSFGSNYEQYF TGTGCCAGCAGCTTTGGTTCTAACTACGAGCAGTACTTC
. . TRBJ1-5 TRBV5-8 CASSFRQRNQPQHF TGTGCCAGCAGCTTCCGACAGAGAAATCAGCCCCAGCATTTT
. . TRBJ2-7 TRBV27 CASSQRSSYEQYF TGTGCCAGCAGCCAGCGTTCCTCCTACGAGCAGTACTTC
. TRBD1 TRBJ2-5 TRBV7-7 CASSHTGGSEETQYF TGTGCCAGCAGCCACACAGGGGGCAGCGAAGAGACCCAGTACTTC
. . TRBJ1-1 TRBV7-9 CASSPVSQNTEAFF TGTGCCAGCAGCCCCGTGTCACAGAACACTGAAGCTTTCTTT
. TRBD2 TRBJ2-1 TRBV30 CAGGLAGFNEQFF TGTGCCGGGGGACTAGCGGGATTCAATGAGCAGTTCTTC
. . TRBJ2-3 TRBV11-2 CASSASPTSTDTQYF TGTGCCAGCAGCGCCTCTCCTACTAGCACAGATACGCAGTATTTT
. TRBD1 TRBJ1-1 TRBV7-9 CASSSGQTGNTEAFF TGTGCCAGCAGCTCGGGACAGACAGGGAACACTGAAGCTTTCTTT
. . TRBJ1-1 TRBV6-1 CACTGPMNTEAFF TGTGCCTGCACAGGGCCTATGAACACTGAAGCTTTCTTT
. . TRBJ1-1 TRBV11-2 CASSLALGDTEAFF TGTGCCAGCAGCTTAGCCCTGGGAGATACTGAAGCTTTCTTT
once . TRBJ1-5 TRBV5-1 CASSLDSRGQPQHF TGCGCCAGCAGCCTAGACAGTAGAGGTCAGCCCCAGCATTTT
. TRBD2 TRBJ2-7 TRBV10-3 CAISESIAGTSYEQYF TGTGCCATCAGTGAGTCCATAGCGGGTACCTCCTACGAGCAGTACTTC
once . TRBJ2-5 TRBV6-6 CASSPSVSETQYF TGTGCCAGCAGTCCTAGCGTGTCAGAGACCCAGTACTTC
. . TRBJ2-2 TRBV4-1 CASSQGGPGQANTGELFF TGCGCCAGCAGCCAAGGAGGGCCGGGGCAGGCGAACACCGGGGAGCTGTTTTTT
. . TRBJ1-2 TRBV6-1 CASTREQTNYGYTF TGTGCCAGCACGCGGGAACAGACCAACTATGGCTACACCTTC
. . TRBJ1-2 TRBV25-1 CASSDHRADYGYTF TGTGCCAGCAGTGATCACAGGGCGGACTATGGCTACACCTTC
. . TRBJ2-7 TRBV7-2 CASSLTTLEQYF TGTGCCAGCAGCCTAACTACCCTAGAGCAGTACTTC
. TRBD1 TRBJ2-7 TRBV11-2 CASRTGTEFYEQYF TGTGCCAGCAGAACCGGGACAGAGTTCTACGAGCAGTACTTC
. . TRBJ2-3 TRBV6-5 CASRGEGGSTDTQYF TGTGCCAGCAGGGGGGAAGGGGGGAGCACAGATACGCAGTATTTT
. TRBD1 TRBJ2-3 TRBV5-1 CASSWGQGKPDTQYF TGCGCCAGCAGCTGGGGACAGGGGAAACCAGATACGCAGTATTTT
once . TRBJ1-4 TRBV6-5 CASSYSTNEKLFF TGTGCCAGCAGTTACTCGACGAATGAAAAACTGTTTTTT
. . TRBJ2-7 TRBV27 CASSFGYSYEQYF TGTGCCAGCAGTTTTGGGTACTCCTACGAGCAGTACTTC
once TRBD2 TRBJ2-5 TRBV6-5 CASSYGGGVQETQYF TGTGCCAGCAGTTATGGTGGGGGGGTTCAAGAGACCCAGTACTTC
. . TRBJ1-1 TRBV9 CASSVEGNTEAFF TGTGCCAGCAGCGTAGAGGGGAACACTGAAGCTTTCTTT
once . TRBJ2-1 TRBV5-1 CASSLADEQFF TGCGCCAGCAGCTTAGCAGATGAGCAGTTCTTC
. . TRBJ2-7 TRBV5-6 CASSPGTWTYEQYF TGTGCCAGCAGCCCCGGGACCTGGACCTACGAGCAGTACTTC
. . TRBJ2-2 TRBV4-1 CASSRWTDQTNTGELFF TGCGCCAGCAGCCGGTGGACCGATCAAACTAACACCGGGGAGCTGTTTTTT
once TRBD2 TRBJ2-1 TRBV6-5 CASSLRERYNEQFF TGTGCCAGCAGCCTGCGGGAGCGATACAATGAGCAGTTCTTC
. . TRBJ1-4 TRBV6-5 CATKRSRTNEKLFF TGTGCCACCAAGAGGAGCAGGACAAATGAAAAACTGTTTTTT
. TRBD2 TRBJ2-3 TRBV4-2 CASSQGGLGWTSTDTQYF TGTGCCAGCAGCCAAGGGGGACTAGGCTGGACTAGCACAGATACGCAGTATTTT
. . TRBJ2-1 TRBV11-2 CASTLWENTYNEQFF TGTGCCAGCACTCTATGGGAGAACACCTACAATGAGCAGTTCTTC
. . TRBJ1-2 TRBV5-6 CASSFRMGAGAYGYTF TGTGCCAGCAGCTTCAGGATGGGGGCGGGTGCCTATGGCTACACCTTC
. TRBD2 TRBJ2-3 TRBV2 CASSVGTSGGDTQYF TGTGCCAGCAGTGTCGGGACTAGCGGGGGAGATACGCAGTATTTT
few . TRBJ1-1 TRBV2 CASSPSTVNTEAFF TGTGCCAGCAGCCCTAGCACTGTGAACACTGAAGCTTTCTTT
. . TRBJ2-1 TRBV28 CASSLRSSYNEQFF TGTGCCAGCAGTTTACGGAGCTCCTACAATGAGCAGTTCTTC